This T cell receptor (beta chain) came from a study of T-cell memory formation after mild COVID-19. As for the study in general: Across donors, TCR clusters were largely donor specific.

Libraries for TCRalpha and TCRbeta carried sample barcodes and unique molecular identifiers via 5'RACE. TCRdb recomputed calls from the 5' RACE reads with MiXCR, one row per CDR3 protein. The sample consists of 120,000 to 150,000 distinct CDR3 sequences, 6% to 7% of them appearing once. Germline lookup yields CDR1 SGHRS and CDR2 YFSETQ. V dropped 4 bases and J dropped 2 bases, with 19 bases sitting between them. This CDR3 has 17 amino acids. Study observations and caveats: A subset of responding clones appeared in pre-infection memory, suggesting cross-reactive memory joined. Mostly located in CM and EM were contracting CD4+ clones, with contracting CD8+ clones located in EMRA.

With regard to this clonotype: The antigen is undetermined.

The chain carries TRBV5-1 and TRBJ1-3; D unclear. Input material: PBMCs or a T cell subset sorted from them (not recorded which). The receptor was isolated from an adult woman who had mild COVID-19 (a few samples of this study predate the infection). Cell type and time point are not known. Here the CDR3 reads CASSQSDGDGPGNTIYF. The CDR3 coding sequence is TGCGCCAGCAGCCAAAGCGACGGGGATGGGCCTGGAAACACCATATATTTT.